Listed below are T cell receptor beta chains from one sample, sequenced in a study of cytomegalovirus exposure and HLA in healthy donors. The method was immunoSEQ multiplex PCR; TCRdb's version includes in-frame clones alone and lacks a portion of them. Counted here are approximately 140,000 clones, roughly 73% occurring once; the ten biggest clones make up around an eighth. The source material was PBMCs. These receptors originate from a human donor in good health. The CDR3 runs from the conserved cysteine through the conserved F or W. A D gene is named only where the DNA matches it firmly. Size values are once, few and many counts, or a class for expanded clones, and some rows have none.

clone_size,d_call,j_call,v_call,cdr3_nt,cdr3_aa
.,.,TRBJ2-5,TRBV5-1,TGCGCCAGCAGCGGGCAGGGAATTGGAAAAGAGACCCAGTACTTC,CASSGQGIGKETQYF
few,.,TRBJ2-2,TRBV9,TGTGCCAGCAGCGTAGAGGGGCGGGGGCTAGGGACCGGGGAGCTGTTTTTT,CASSVEGRGLGTGELFF
.,TRBD1,TRBJ1-1,TRBV30,TGTGCCTGGAGCGGACAGGGGGTACACACTGAAGCTTTCTTT,CAWSGQGVHTEAFF
.,.,TRBJ2-3,TRBV9,TGTGCCAGCAGCCTACAGGGTAAGAGGACAGATACGCAGTATTTT,CASSLQGKRTDTQYF
.,.,TRBJ1-2,TRBV28,TGTGCCAGCAGGGAGGGATCGGATTATGGCTACACCTTC,CASREGSDYGYTF
.,.,TRBJ1-3,TRBV7-9,TGTTCCAGCAGCGCACGACAAGGATTTGGAAACACCATATATTTT,CSSSARQGFGNTIYF
.,.,TRBJ2-1,TRBV11-3,TGTGCCAGCAGTGGTCATCAGAATGAGCAGTTCTTC,CASSGHQNEQFF
.,.,TRBJ2-7,TRBV4-1,TGCGCCAGCAGCTTCGGGGACGAGCAGTACTTC,CASSFGDEQYF
few,TRBD2,TRBJ2-3,TRBV5-1,TGCGCCAGCAGCCCGGAGGCGGGAGGGGTCCCAGATACGCAGTATTTT,CASSPEAGGVPDTQYF
few,TRBD2,TRBJ2-7,TRBV9,TGTGCCAGCAGCGCTGGACTAGCTCTTTACAACGAGCAGTACTTC,CASSAGLALYNEQYF
.,.,TRBJ1-1,TRBV5-4,TGTGCCAGCAGCTTGGCGGGGGTTGTGGACACTGAAGCTTTCTTT,CASSLAGVVDTEAFF
.,.,TRBJ2-7,TRBV7-9,TGTGCCAGCACATCCTGGGGCGGATACGGCTCCTACGAGCAGTACTTC,CASTSWGGYGSYEQYF
.,.,TRBJ1-1,TRBV18,TGTGCCAGCTCCCTCGGTTCGACAGCAGAGATGAACACTGAAGCTTTCTTT,CASSLGSTAEMNTEAFF
.,TRBD2,TRBJ2-1,TRBV30,TGTGCCTGGACTAGCGGCTACAATGAGCAGTTCTTC,CAWTSGYNEQFF
.,TRBD2,TRBJ2-7,TRBV5-5,TGTGCCAGCAGCTTGGATAATAGCGGGAGGCAAAGGCCCTACGAGCAGTACTTC,CASSLDNSGRQRPYEQYF
few,TRBD2,TRBJ2-7,TRBV4-1,TGCGCCAGCAGCCAAGATTCGCTAGCGGGTGCCTACGAGCAGTACTTC,CASSQDSLAGAYEQYF
.,.,TRBJ2-6,TRBV5-1,TGCGCCAGCAGCTTGGACGGGTCCCCTGGGGCCAACGTCCTGACTTTC,CASSLDGSPGANVLTF
few,TRBD1,TRBJ1-3,TRBV14,TGTGCCAGCAGCCAAACGAAATACAGGGGCCTCTCTGGAAACACCATATATTTT,CASSQTKYRGLSGNTIYF
.,.,TRBJ2-3,TRBV28,TGTGCCAGCAGTTCGCGGACAGATACGCAGTATTTT,CASSSRTDTQYF
.,TRBD1,TRBJ1-5,TRBV10-1,TGCGCCAGCAGTGAGCCTAGGACAGGGTCTCGGGGACCCCAGCATTTT,CASSEPRTGSRGPQHF
.,.,TRBJ2-5,TRBV15,TGTGCCACCAGCAGAGATCGGGCCCAGGGAAAGACCCAGTACTTC,CATSRDRAQGKTQYF
.,TRBD2,TRBJ2-5,TRBV18,TGTGCCAGCTCACCGCGGAGACTAGCGGGAGTGGGGCGAGAGACCCAGTACTTC,CASSPRRLAGVGRETQYF
.,.,TRBJ2-2,TRBV5-4,TGTGCCAGCAGCCCCCGGGAGTACGACACCGGGGAGCTGTTTTTT,CASSPREYDTGELFF
.,.,TRBJ2-7,TRBV9,TGTGCCAGCAGCGTAGGGGGGGGCACCTACGAGCAGTACTTC,CASSVGGGTYEQYF
.,.,TRBJ1-1,TRBV28,TGTGCCAGCAGTAACCCGGGGGGACGTATGAACACTGAAGCTTTCTTT,CASSNPGGRMNTEAFF
few,TRBD2,TRBJ2-1,TRBV12-5,TGTGCTAGTGGTTTGGTAATTAGAGTTTTAGCGGGAGGGCCCAATGAGCAGTTCTTC,CASGLVIRVLAGGPNEQFF
few,TRBD1,TRBJ1-3,TRBV7-9,TGTGCCAGCATCCAACAGGGGCTACTCGACTCTGGAAACACCATATATTTT,CASIQQGLLDSGNTIYF
.,.,TRBJ1-1,TRBV5-1,TGCGCCAGCAGCCCTCAGGGTCACACTGAAGCTTTCTTT,CASSPQGHTEAFF
.,TRBD2,TRBJ2-1,TRBV10-2,TGCGCCAGCAGGGGTACTAGCGGGAGAGCTGGTGAGCAGTTCTTC,CASRGTSGRAGEQFF
.,TRBD2,TRBJ2-1,TRBV25-1,TGTGCCAGCAGAAAGACTAGCGGGGGGGCCAATGAGCAGTTCTTC,CASRKTSGGANEQFF
.,.,TRBJ2-7,TRBV2,TGTGCCAGCAGACGGACATACGAGCAGTACTTC,CASRRTYEQYF
.,.,TRBJ1-2,TRBV10-3,TGTGCCATCAGTGTGTTCGGGGGTGGATATGGCTACACCTTC,CAISVFGGGYGYTF
few,TRBD1,TRBJ2-5,TRBV5-6,TGTGCCAGCAGCTTAAAACCGGGACAGGGTGGTAAGACCCAGTACTTC,CASSLKPGQGGKTQYF
.,TRBD2,TRBJ2-1,TRBV13,TGTGCCAGCAGCACACAGGGACTAGCGGGAGGGCCGGGTGAGCAGTTCTTC,CASSTQGLAGGPGEQFF
.,.,TRBJ1-4,TRBV9,TGTGCCAGCAGCGTAGGCGGAGCAACTAATGAAAAACTGTTTTTT,CASSVGGATNEKLFF
.,.,TRBJ1-2,TRBV19,TGTGCCAGTAGTACAGGCTATGGCTACACCTTC,CASSTGYGYTF
.,.,TRBJ2-6,TRBV4-1,TGCGCCAGCAGCCAGACAAATGGGGCCAACGTCCTGACTTTC,CASSQTNGANVLTF
.,.,TRBJ2-1,TRBV6-5,TGTGCCAGCTCTACCCTATACAATGAGCAGTTCTTC,CASSTLYNEQFF
.,TRBD1,TRBJ2-1,TRBV5-6,TGTGCCAGCAGCTTTAAGGGGGCAGAAACCTACAATGAGCAGTTCTTC,CASSFKGAETYNEQFF
.,.,TRBJ2-7,TRBV14,TGTGCCAGCAGCCAAGGACTAGCCCAGGGGGAGCAGTACTTC,CASSQGLAQGEQYF